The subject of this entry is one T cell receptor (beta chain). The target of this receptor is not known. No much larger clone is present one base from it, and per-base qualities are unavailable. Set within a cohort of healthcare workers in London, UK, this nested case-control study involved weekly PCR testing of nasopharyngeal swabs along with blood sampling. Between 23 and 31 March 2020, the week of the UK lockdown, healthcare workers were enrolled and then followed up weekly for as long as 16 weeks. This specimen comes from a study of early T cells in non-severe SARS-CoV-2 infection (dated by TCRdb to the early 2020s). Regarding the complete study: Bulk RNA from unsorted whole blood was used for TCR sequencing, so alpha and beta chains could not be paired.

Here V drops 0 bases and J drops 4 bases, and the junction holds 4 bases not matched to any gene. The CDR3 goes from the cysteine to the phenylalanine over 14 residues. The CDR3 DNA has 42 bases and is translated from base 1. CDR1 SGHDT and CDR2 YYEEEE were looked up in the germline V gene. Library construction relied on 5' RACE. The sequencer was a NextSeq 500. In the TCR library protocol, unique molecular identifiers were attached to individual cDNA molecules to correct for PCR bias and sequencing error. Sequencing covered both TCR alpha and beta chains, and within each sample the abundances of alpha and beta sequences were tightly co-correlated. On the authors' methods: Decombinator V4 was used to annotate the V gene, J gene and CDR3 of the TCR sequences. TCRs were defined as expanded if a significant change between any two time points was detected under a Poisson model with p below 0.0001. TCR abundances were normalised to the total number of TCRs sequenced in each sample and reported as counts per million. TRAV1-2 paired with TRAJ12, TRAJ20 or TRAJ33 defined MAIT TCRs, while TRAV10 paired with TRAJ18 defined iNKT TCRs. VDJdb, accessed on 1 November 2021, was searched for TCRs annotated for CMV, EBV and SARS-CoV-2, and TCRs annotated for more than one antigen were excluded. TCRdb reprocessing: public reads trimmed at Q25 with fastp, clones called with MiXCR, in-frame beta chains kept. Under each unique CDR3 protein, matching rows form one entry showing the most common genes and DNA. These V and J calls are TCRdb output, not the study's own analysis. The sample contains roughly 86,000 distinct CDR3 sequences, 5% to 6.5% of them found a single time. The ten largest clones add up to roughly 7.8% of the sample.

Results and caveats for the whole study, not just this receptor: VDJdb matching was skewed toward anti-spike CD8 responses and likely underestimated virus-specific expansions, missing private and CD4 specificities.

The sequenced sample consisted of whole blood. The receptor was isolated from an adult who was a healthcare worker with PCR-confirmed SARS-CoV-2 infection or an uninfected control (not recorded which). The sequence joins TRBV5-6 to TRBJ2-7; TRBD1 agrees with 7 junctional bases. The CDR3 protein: CASSLVWDSYEQYF. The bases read TGTGCCAGCAGCTTGGTGTGGGACAGTTACGAGCAGTACTTC.